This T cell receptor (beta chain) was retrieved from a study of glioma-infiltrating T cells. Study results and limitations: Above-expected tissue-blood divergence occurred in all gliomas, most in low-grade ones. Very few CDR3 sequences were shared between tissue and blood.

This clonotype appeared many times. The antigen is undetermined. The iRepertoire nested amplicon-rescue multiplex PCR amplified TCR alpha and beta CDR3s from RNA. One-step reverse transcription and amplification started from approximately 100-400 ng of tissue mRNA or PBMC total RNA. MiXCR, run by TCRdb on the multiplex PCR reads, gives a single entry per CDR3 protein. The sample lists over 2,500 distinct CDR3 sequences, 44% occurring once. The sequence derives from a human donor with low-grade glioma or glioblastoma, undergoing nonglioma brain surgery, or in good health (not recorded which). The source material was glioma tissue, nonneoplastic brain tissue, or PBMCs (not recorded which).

CDR3 in amino acids: CASSPLPDTGELFF. The CDR3, as DNA: TGTGCCAGCAGCCCCCTCCCAGACACCGGGGAGCTGTTTTTT. V usage is TRBV7-3 and J usage is TRBJ2-2; D unclear. The CDR3 is made up of 14 amino acids. CDR1 and CDR2 (germline): SGHTA, FQGTGA. V was clipped by 5 bases and J by 3 bases, with 10 bases between them.